This TCR beta chain was obtained from a study of blood T cell repertoires in COVID-19. This CDR3 comprises 13 residues. Germline V CDR1 and CDR2: KGHSH, LQKENI. Trimming cost V 4 bases and J 3 bases; bases outside gene matches: 2. The table came from immunoSEQ multiplex PCR; TCRdb's copy has only in-frame clones and leaves some out. The repertoire holds more than 95,000 clones, with around four fifths as singletons. The sequencing input was peripheral blood. This clonotype was sampled from a man in his 60s with acute or convalescent COVID-19. The chain carries TRBV18 and TRBJ1-1; 7 nucleotides line up with TRBD1. The CDR3 nucleotides are TGTGCCAGCTCACAGGGGGCAGACACTGAAGCTTTCTTT. This codes for CASSQGADTEAFF.